The rows below give T cell receptor beta chains drawn from one sample of a study of T cells in Graves' hyperthyroidism and ophthalmopathy. TCRdb processed the multiplex PCR reads anew with MiXCR; each CDR3 protein has one entry. Of about 350,000 distinct CDR3 sequences in the sample, 12% to 15% are singletons; the top ten hold approximately 35%. The specimen was blood. These receptors came from a woman aged 40 to 49 with Graves' ophthalmopathy. Both conserved end residues are part of each CDR3. The order of the fields is J gene, clone size, D gene, V gene, CDR3 protein, CDR3 DNA. The D gene is left open where the match is weak. Size is omitted from some rows. Given values are once, few, many or a class for expanded clones.

j_gene: TRBJ1-4; abundance: few; d_gene: -; v_gene: TRBV27; CDR3aa: CASSLSISRGEKLFF; CDR3nt: TGTGCCAGCAGTTTGTCGATTTCCCGAGGGGAAAAACTGTTTTTT
j_gene: TRBJ2-5; abundance: many; d_gene: TRBD2; v_gene: TRBV20-1; CDR3aa: CSARGLARGETQYF; CDR3nt: TGCAGTGCTAGGGGACTAGCTCGGGGAGAGACCCAGTACTTC
j_gene: TRBJ1-3; abundance: -; d_gene: -; v_gene: TRBV5-1; CDR3aa: CASSLTAGNTIHF; CDR3nt: TGCGCCAGCAGCTTGACAGCTGGAAACACCATACATTTT
j_gene: TRBJ2-3; abundance: few; d_gene: -; v_gene: TRBV5-1; CDR3aa: CASSRGEAISTDTQYF; CDR3nt: TGCGCCAGCAGCCGAGGGGAGGCTATTAGCACAGATACGCAGTATTTT
j_gene: TRBJ2-1; abundance: many; d_gene: -; v_gene: TRBV7-9; CDR3aa: CASSPKQWSSYNEQFF; CDR3nt: TGTGCCAGCAGCCCCAAACAGTGGAGCTCCTACAATGAGCAGTTCTTC
j_gene: TRBJ2-3; abundance: many; d_gene: -; v_gene: TRBV20-1; CDR3aa: CSARVAGGTDTQYF; CDR3nt: TGCAGTGCTAGAGTCGCGGGCGGAACAGATACGCAGTATTTT
j_gene: TRBJ1-1; abundance: few; d_gene: TRBD1; v_gene: TRBV7-9; CDR3aa: CASSLVTGGTTEAFF; CDR3nt: TGTGCCAGCAGCTTAGTGACAGGGGGCACGACTGAAGCTTTCTTT
j_gene: TRBJ1-2; abundance: many; d_gene: -; v_gene: TRBV7-9; CDR3aa: CASSLEEGTYGYTF; CDR3nt: TGTGCCAGCAGCTTAGAGGAGGGAACCTATGGCTACACCTTC
j_gene: TRBJ2-7; abundance: many; d_gene: TRBD2; v_gene: TRBV20-1; CDR3aa: CSARTSGYEQYF; CDR3nt: TGCAGTGCTAGGACTAGCGGTTACGAGCAGTACTTC
j_gene: TRBJ1-2; abundance: -; d_gene: -; v_gene: TRBV6-1; CDR3aa: CASLGGSGGYTF; CDR3nt: TGTGCCAGCCTGGGGGGGTCGGGTGGCTACACCTTC
j_gene: TRBJ2-7; abundance: many; d_gene: TRBD1; v_gene: TRBV27; CDR3aa: CASSLSGQSFYEQYF; CDR3nt: TGTGCCAGCAGTTTATCGGGACAGTCATTCTACGAGCAGTACTTC
j_gene: TRBJ2-5; abundance: few; d_gene: -; v_gene: TRBV5-4; CDR3aa: CASSLGIQTRNGETQYF; CDR3nt: TGTGCCAGCAGCTTGGGTATACAGACTAGGAATGGGGAGACCCAGTACTTC
j_gene: TRBJ1-1; abundance: many; d_gene: -; v_gene: TRBV6-1; CDR3aa: CASRRHGNMNTEAFF; CDR3nt: TGTGCCAGCAGGAGGCACGGGAACATGAACACTGAAGCTTTCTTT
j_gene: TRBJ1-5; abundance: few; d_gene: TRBD1; v_gene: TRBV24-1; CDR3aa: CATRQGARQPQHF; CDR3nt: TGTGCCACCAGACAGGGGGCACGGCAGCCCCAGCATTTT
j_gene: TRBJ2-7; abundance: many; d_gene: TRBD1; v_gene: TRBV28; CDR3aa: CASRPYGTGDEQYF; CDR3nt: TGTGCCAGCAGGCCATATGGGACAGGGGACGAGCAGTACTTC
j_gene: TRBJ1-5; abundance: -; d_gene: -; v_gene: TRBV24-1; CDR3aa: CATNNGPSNQPQHF; CDR3nt: TGTGCCACCAATAACGGACCGAGCAATCAGCCCCAGCATTTT
j_gene: TRBJ1-5; abundance: many; d_gene: -; v_gene: TRBV6-1; CDR3aa: CASSVNGVNQPQHF; CDR3nt: TGTGCCAGCAGTGTCAATGGGGTCAATCAGCCCCAGCATTTT
j_gene: TRBJ1-4; abundance: many; d_gene: -; v_gene: TRBV20-1; CDR3aa: CSARAYSMYNEKLFF; CDR3nt: TGCAGTGCTAGAGCCTACTCCATGTATAATGAAAAACTGTTTTTT
j_gene: TRBJ2-5; abundance: -; d_gene: -; v_gene: TRBV3-1; CDR3aa: CASSETLYQETQYF; CDR3nt: TGTGCCAGCAGCGAAACACTGTACCAAGAGACCCAGTACTTC
j_gene: TRBJ1-1; abundance: -; d_gene: -; v_gene: TRBV20-1; CDR3aa: CSARVQGRAFF; CDR3nt: TGCAGTGCTAGAGTACAGGGTCGAGCTTTCTTT
j_gene: TRBJ2-7; abundance: -; d_gene: -; v_gene: TRBV4-1; CDR3aa: CASSQDQASGRIYEQYF; CDR3nt: TGCGCCAGCAGCCAAGATCAGGCGAGCGGAAGAATCTACGAGCAGTACTTC
j_gene: TRBJ1-2; abundance: many; d_gene: -; v_gene: TRBV19; CDR3aa: CASRDTPNYGYTF; CDR3nt: TGTGCCAGTCGGGACACTCCTAACTATGGCTACACCTTC
j_gene: TRBJ2-1; abundance: few; d_gene: TRBD2; v_gene: TRBV3-1; CDR3aa: CASSRGGLAYEQFF; CDR3nt: TGTGCCAGCAGCCGCGGGGGATTAGCGTATGAGCAGTTCTTC
j_gene: TRBJ1-4; abundance: many; d_gene: TRBD1; v_gene: TRBV20-1; CDR3aa: CSAAQGAEEKLFF; CDR3nt: TGCAGTGCGGCTCAGGGGGCGGAAGAAAAACTGTTTTTT
j_gene: TRBJ1-2; abundance: many; d_gene: -; v_gene: TRBV3-1; CDR3aa: CASSQAGVAFTF; CDR3nt: TGTGCCAGCAGCCAAGCAGGAGTGGCTTTCACCTTC
j_gene: TRBJ2-5; abundance: few; d_gene: -; v_gene: TRBV5-1; CDR3aa: CASSLEGQIPQETQYF; CDR3nt: TGCGCCAGCAGCTTGGAGGGGCAGATTCCTCAAGAGACCCAGTACTTC
j_gene: TRBJ1-6; abundance: many; d_gene: -; v_gene: TRBV28; CDR3aa: CASSFGGSLNHF; CDR3nt: TGTGCCAGCAGTTTCGGAGGGTCCCTAAACCACTTT
j_gene: TRBJ1-2; abundance: few; d_gene: TRBD1; v_gene: TRBV4-1; CDR3aa: CASSQDSGGQGAQYGYTF; CDR3nt: TGCGCCAGCAGCCAAGATTCGGGCGGTCAGGGGGCGCAGTATGGCTACACCTTC
j_gene: TRBJ2-1; abundance: many; d_gene: TRBD2; v_gene: TRBV28; CDR3aa: CASSLLLAGKGHEQFF; CDR3nt: TGTGCCAGCAGTTTACTACTAGCGGGAAAAGGCCATGAGCAGTTCTTC
j_gene: TRBJ2-7; abundance: few; d_gene: TRBD1; v_gene: TRBV5-6; CDR3aa: CASSWTGADYEQYF; CDR3nt: TGTGCCAGCAGCTGGACAGGAGCAGACTACGAGCAGTACTTC
j_gene: TRBJ2-5; abundance: few; d_gene: TRBD2; v_gene: TRBV24-1; CDR3aa: CATSETGTSGTQYF; CDR3nt: TGTGCCACCAGTGAGACCGGGACTAGCGGGACACAGTACTTC
j_gene: TRBJ2-1; abundance: few; d_gene: -; v_gene: TRBV5-4; CDR3aa: CASSARGGVYNEQFF; CDR3nt: TGTGCCAGCAGCGCTCGGGGAGGAGTCTACAATGAGCAGTTCTTC
j_gene: TRBJ2-7; abundance: many; d_gene: TRBD2; v_gene: TRBV7-2; CDR3aa: CASSGSGGAREQYF; CDR3nt: TGTGCCAGCAGCGGTAGCGGGGGGGCCCGCGAGCAGTACTTC
j_gene: TRBJ2-2; abundance: once; d_gene: TRBD1; v_gene: TRBV7-3; CDR3aa: CASSSGTGNTGELFF; CDR3nt: TGTGCCAGCAGCTCAGGGACAGGGAACACCGGGGAGCTGTTTTTT
j_gene: TRBJ2-7; abundance: many; d_gene: -; v_gene: TRBV7-2; CDR3aa: CASGLQGGWYEQYF; CDR3nt: TGTGCCAGCGGCCTACAGGGCGGTTGGTACGAGCAGTACTTC
j_gene: TRBJ2-3; abundance: -; d_gene: -; v_gene: TRBV6-4; CDR3aa: CASSDWGFSADTQYF; CDR3nt: TGTGCCAGCAGTGACTGGGGTTTTAGCGCAGATACGCAGTATTTT
j_gene: TRBJ1-5; abundance: many; d_gene: -; v_gene: TRBV12-3/TRBV12-4; CDR3aa: CASSFSGGNQPQHF; CDR3nt: TGTGCCAGCAGTTTCTCCGGGGGCAATCAGCCCCAGCATTTT
j_gene: TRBJ2-5; abundance: -; d_gene: TRBD1; v_gene: TRBV11-2; CDR3aa: CASSLWTGRQETQYF; CDR3nt: TGTGCCAGCAGCTTATGGACAGGACGGCAAGAGACCCAGTACTTC
j_gene: TRBJ1-5; abundance: few; d_gene: -; v_gene: TRBV18; CDR3aa: CASSQGGINQPQHF; CDR3nt: TGTGCCAGCTCCCAAGGAGGGATCAATCAGCCCCAGCATTTT
j_gene: TRBJ2-5; abundance: many; d_gene: -; v_gene: TRBV24-1; CDR3aa: CATSDSRGGGETQYF; CDR3nt: TGTGCCACCAGTGACTCACGAGGTGGTGGGGAGACCCAGTACTTC
j_gene: TRBJ2-5; abundance: -; d_gene: -; v_gene: TRBV24-1; CDR3aa: CATSDPNQETQYF; CDR3nt: TGTGCCACCAGTGACCCTAACCAAGAGACCCAGTACTTC
j_gene: TRBJ2-3; abundance: many; d_gene: TRBD2; v_gene: TRBV6-1; CDR3aa: CASSLRGGGADTQYF; CDR3nt: TGTGCCAGCAGTTTAAGAGGCGGGGGGGCAGATACGCAGTATTTT
j_gene: TRBJ1-6; abundance: many; d_gene: TRBD1; v_gene: TRBV12-3/TRBV12-4; CDR3aa: CASSFSTGTMVNSPLHF; CDR3nt: TGTGCCAGCAGTTTCTCGACAGGGACTATGGTTAATTCACCCCTCCACTTT
j_gene: TRBJ2-1; abundance: -; d_gene: -; v_gene: TRBV10-2; CDR3aa: CATSEGQHSEQFF; CDR3nt: TGCGCCACCTCGGAGGGCCAACACAGTGAGCAGTTCTTC
j_gene: TRBJ2-7; abundance: -; d_gene: TRBD2; v_gene: TRBV20-1; CDR3aa: CSASPWSGGSSYEQYF; CDR3nt: TGCAGTGCATCCCCCTGGTCCGGGGGGAGCTCCTACGAGCAGTACTTC
j_gene: TRBJ2-7; abundance: many; d_gene: TRBD2; v_gene: TRBV11-2; CDR3aa: CASSWRETRGEQYF; CDR3nt: TGTGCCAGCAGCTGGCGGGAGACCCGGGGCGAGCAGTACTTC
j_gene: TRBJ1-2; abundance: many; d_gene: -; v_gene: TRBV11-2; CDR3aa: CASSLRLANYGYTF; CDR3nt: TGTGCCAGCAGCTTACGATTGGCTAACTATGGCTACACCTTC
j_gene: TRBJ1-4; abundance: -; d_gene: -; v_gene: TRBV20-1; CDR3aa: CSARRTSGITNEKLFF; CDR3nt: TGCAGTGCTAGGCGAACCTCAGGGATCACTAATGAAAAACTGTTTTTT
j_gene: TRBJ2-7; abundance: many; d_gene: TRBD2; v_gene: TRBV28; CDR3aa: CASSFGTNAYEQYF; CDR3nt: TGTGCCAGCAGTTTTGGGACTAACGCCTACGAGCAGTACTTC
j_gene: TRBJ2-1; abundance: few; d_gene: -; v_gene: TRBV9; CDR3aa: CASSARGTVAGNEQFF; CDR3nt: TGTGCCAGCAGCGCCCGGGGGACAGTCGCCGGCAATGAGCAGTTCTTC
j_gene: TRBJ2-2; abundance: many; d_gene: -; v_gene: TRBV2; CDR3aa: CASRLENTGELFF; CDR3nt: TGTGCCAGCAGGCTAGAGAACACCGGGGAGCTGTTTTTT
j_gene: TRBJ2-1; abundance: many; d_gene: -; v_gene: TRBV6-2/TRBV6-3; CDR3aa: CASASASYNEQFF; CDR3nt: TGTGCCAGCGCTAGCGCCTCCTACAATGAGCAGTTCTTC
j_gene: TRBJ2-3; abundance: many; d_gene: -; v_gene: TRBV7-8; CDR3aa: CASSRMWGSTDTQYF; CDR3nt: TGTGCCAGCAGCCGAATGTGGGGTAGCACAGATACGCAGTATTTT